This is a list of T cell receptor beta chains from one sample in a study of cytomegalovirus exposure and HLA in healthy donors. Sequencing was performed with immunoSEQ multiplex PCR; in TCRdb, only in-frame clones are kept and a portion is missing. The sample shows 100,000 or so clones, 85% of them seen only once. The sequenced material came from PBMCs. The receptors derive from a man aged 25-45 years in good health and CMV-seronegative. CDR3s include the opening cysteine and the closing phenylalanine or tryptophan. A D gene is named only where the DNA matches it firmly. A row's size may be missing; if present it is once, few, many or a size class.

-,TRBV14,-,TRBJ2-1,TGTGCCAGCAGCCAAGATTTGGTACCAGCGAAGAAAGCGGGTGAGCAGTTCTTC,CASSQDLVPAKKAGEQFF
TRBD2,TRBV5-1,-,TRBJ2-7,TGCGCCAGCAGCCCCCGGACTAGCGGGGGGGCCTACGAGCAGTACTTC,CASSPRTSGGAYEQYF
TRBD1,TRBV6-5,-,TRBJ2-7,TGTGCCAGCAGCTACGGACAGGGCTCCTACGAGCAGTACTTC,CASSYGQGSYEQYF
-,TRBV14,-,TRBJ2-7,TGTGCCAGCAGCCGCCCCGGGATCAGCTCCTACGAGCAGTACTTC,CASSRPGISSYEQYF
TRBD1,TRBV5-4,-,TRBJ1-1,TGTGCCAGCAGCTCGACAGGGGGCGGAGGTGAAGCTTTCTTT,CASSSTGGGGEAFF
TRBD1,TRBV27,-,TRBJ2-3,TGTGCCAGCACCCGAGAGGGGGCGACAGATACGCAGTATTTT,CASTREGATDTQYF
-,TRBV2,-,TRBJ1-3,TGTGCCAGCAGGGACCGGGGTGGGGGAAACACCATATATTTT,CASRDRGGGNTIYF
-,TRBV7-8,once,TRBJ2-1,TGTGCCAGCAGCTTAGCCAGACAGGTTGCTGAGCAGTTCTTC,CASSLARQVAEQFF
TRBD2,TRBV6-5,-,TRBJ2-1,TGTGCCAGCAATCCCGGGACTAGCCGGCGCGATGAGCAGTTCTTC,CASNPGTSRRDEQFF
-,TRBV19,-,TRBJ1-6,TGTGCCAGTACGGACACGGTCTTACCACCCCTCCACTTT,CASTDTVLPPLHF
-,TRBV5-4,-,TRBJ2-7,TGTGCCAGCAGCCCGGGACACGGCTACGAGCAGTACTTC,CASSPGHGYEQYF
-,TRBV4-3,-,TRBJ1-1,TGCGCCAGCAGCCAAGGAAGGGGCGGAGGGATGAACACTGAAGCTTTCTTT,CASSQGRGGGMNTEAFF
TRBD2,TRBV4-1,-,TRBJ2-7,TGCGCCAGCAGCCATTATAAGCGGGGGGGTACCTACGAGCAGTACTTC,CASSHYKRGGTYEQYF
TRBD2,TRBV27,-,TRBJ2-1,TGTGCCAGCGTTCGGGGGGGCCCGGCCTACAATGAGCAGTTCTTC,CASVRGGPAYNEQFF
TRBD1,TRBV7-9,-,TRBJ1-4,TGTGCCAGCAGCTTGGGACAGGCCTATGAAAAACTGTTTTTT,CASSLGQAYEKLFF
-,TRBV6-6,-,TRBJ1-6,TGTGCCAGCAGTTACAGGGGCCCTTATTCACCCCTCCACTTT,CASSYRGPYSPLHF
TRBD1,TRBV28,-,TRBJ1-3,TGTGCCAGCAGACGGGGACAGGGGGCTGGAAACACCATATATTTT,CASRRGQGAGNTIYF
-,TRBV4-1,-,TRBJ2-7,TGCGCCAGCAGCCAAGCCCTACTCTACGAGCAGTACTTC,CASSQALLYEQYF
TRBD1,TRBV4-1,once,TRBJ2-2,TGCGCCAGCAGCCAACTGGGACAGGGACTATCAACCGGGGAGCTGTTTTTT,CASSQLGQGLSTGELFF
-,TRBV2,-,TRBJ2-7,TGTGCCAGCAGGGTGGACAGTGCCTACGAGCAGTACTTC,CASRVDSAYEQYF
TRBD1,TRBV18,-,TRBJ2-7,TGTGCCAGCAGCCCCCTACAGGGGTCCTACGAGCAGTACTTC,CASSPLQGSYEQYF
TRBD1,TRBV5-1,-,TRBJ2-5,TGCGCCAGCGCATCCGGGACAGTGATCCAAGAGACCCAGTACTTC,CASASGTVIQETQYF
TRBD1,TRBV25-1,-,TRBJ1-2,TGTGCCAGCAGTCCCCTCGACAGGGGGCGGACGGATGGCTACACCTTC,CASSPLDRGRTDGYTF
-,TRBV7-2,once,TRBJ2-3,TGTGCCAGCAGCTCCGACGGGTGGTCCACAGATACGCAGTATTTT,CASSSDGWSTDTQYF
-,TRBV27,few,TRBJ2-3,TGTGCCAGCGGACTAAATCCCACAGATACGCAGTATTTT,CASGLNPTDTQYF
-,TRBV5-4,-,TRBJ2-7,TGTGCCAGCAGCTTCCCTGGTGTAGCGGTCTACGAGCAGTACTTC,CASSFPGVAVYEQYF
TRBD1,TRBV14,-,TRBJ2-7,TGTGCCAGCAGCCAATGGACCCTGGACAGGGCGTACGAGCAGTACTTC,CASSQWTLDRAYEQYF
-,TRBV7-2,-,TRBJ1-4,TGTGCCAGCAGCCGCCGGTGGCAGGATGAAAAACTGTTTTTT,CASSRRWQDEKLFF
-,TRBV5-6,-,TRBJ1-5,TGTGCCAGCAGCTTTTCGGGGCAGCCCCAGCATTTT,CASSFSGQPQHF
-,TRBV6-5,-,TRBJ2-7,TGTGCCAGCAGGACGGGAAGGATTGTGGCCGAGCAGTACTTC,CASRTGRIVAEQYF
TRBD1,TRBV5-8,-,TRBJ2-5,TGTGCCAGCAGCGACGACAGGGTGGAGACCCAGTACTTC,CASSDDRVETQYF
-,TRBV6-5,few,TRBJ2-3,TGTGCCAGCAGTTACTCGGGACTGGGAAGCACAGATACGCAGTATTTT,CASSYSGLGSTDTQYF
TRBD1,TRBV28,-,TRBJ2-7,TGTGCCAGCAGGGGGACAGGGGTCTCCTACGAGCAGTACTTC,CASRGTGVSYEQYF
TRBD1,TRBV5-1,-,TRBJ1-1,TGCGCCAGCAGCCTGGGACAGGGAACGATGAACACTGAAGCTTTCTTT,CASSLGQGTMNTEAFF
TRBD1,TRBV30,-,TRBJ1-5,TGTGCCTGGAACAGGGGGGCGCCCGAGCCCCAGCATTTT,CAWNRGAPEPQHF
-,TRBV18,-,TRBJ1-5,TGTGCCAGCTCATCCGACAGGAGTCAGCCCCAGCATTTT,CASSSDRSQPQHF
-,TRBV13,-,TRBJ2-6,TGTGCCAGCAGCTTTACCAGGGCTGGGGCCAACGTCCTGACTTTC,CASSFTRAGANVLTF